The rows below give T cell receptor beta chains drawn from one sample of a study of shared clonotypes between healthy human individuals. Profiling relied on immunoSEQ multiplex PCR, and the TCRdb table lists in-frame clones only, not all of them. The data contain more than 2,000,000 clones, just over 90% of them singletons. Sequencing was done on a sample of naive CD4+ T cells sorted from blood. All receptors come from a man younger than 35 in good health. Each CDR3 is given with its conserved first and last residue. D genes are given only for firm matches. Clone size, where shown, is once, few, many, or a class for clones that have expanded.

cdr3_aa cdr3_nt v_call clone_size d_call j_call cdr3_length
CASTGGLGTDTQYF TGTGCCAGCACCGGGGGGCTCGGCACAGATACGCAGTATTTT TRBV9 - - TRBJ2-3 14
CASSFGSGGPYEQYF TGCGCCAGCAGCTTTGGGTCAGGTGGACCCTACGAGCAGTACTTC TRBV5-1 - - TRBJ2-7 15
CASSPAGVGEQFF TGTGCCAGCAGCCCAGCGGGGGTGGGTGAGCAGTTCTTC TRBV7-2 once TRBD2 TRBJ2-1 13
CASRIDRSGANVLTF TGTGCCAGCCGAATCGACAGATCTGGGGCCAACGTCCTGACTTTC TRBV7-3 - - TRBJ2-6 15
CAISESNPGASNQPQHF TGTGCCATCAGTGAGTCGAATCCAGGGGCTAGCAATCAGCCCCAGCATTTT TRBV10-3 - - TRBJ1-5 17
CASSGEGTSTDTQYF TGTGCCAGCAGTGGGGAAGGGACCAGCACAGATACGCAGTATTTT TRBV2 once - TRBJ2-3 15
CASRQGGTGELFF TGTGCCAGTCGACAGGGCGGCACCGGGGAGCTGTTTTTT TRBV6-5 - TRBD1 TRBJ2-2 13
CATRPGTQMVYEQYF TGTGCCACCAGGCCCGGGACCCAGATGGTCTACGAGCAGTACTTC TRBV15 - - TRBJ2-7 15
CASSVNGDYGYTF TGTGCCAGTAGTGTCAACGGAGACTATGGCTACACCTTC TRBV19 - - TRBJ1-2 13
CASSLAPGSSGANVLTF TGTGCCAGCAGCTTGGCCCCCGGAAGCTCTGGGGCCAACGTCCTGACTTTC TRBV5-5 - - TRBJ2-6 17
CATSGQGLGETQYF - TRBV27 - - TRBJ2-5 14
CASSAAGGPLETQYF TGTGCCAGCAGTGCGGCGGGAGGGCCCTTGGAGACCCAGTACTTC TRBV9 - TRBD2 TRBJ2-5 15